Listed below are T cell receptor beta chains from one sample, sequenced in a study of shared clonotypes between healthy human individuals. This table comes from immunoSEQ multiplex PCR, and its TCRdb copy is limited to in-frame clones, with some not included. The table includes more than 2,000,000 clones, just over 90% detected once. The sample consisted of naive CD4+ T cells from PBMCs. The receptor source for this set is a man aged 18 to 35 in good health. Some clones in this sample may be carry-over from other donors' samples. CDR3s include the opening cysteine and the closing phenylalanine or tryptophan. D genes are given only for firm matches. The listing skips clone size in some rows; elsewhere it reads once, few, many or a size class.

J gene: TRBJ2-7
D gene: .
clone size: .
V gene: TRBV18
CDR3 DNA: TGTGCCAGCTCTCACCGGCAGAGGTCCTACGAGCAGTACTTC
CDR3 protein: CASSHRQRSYEQYF

J gene: TRBJ2-7
D gene: TRBD2
clone size: .
V gene: TRBV28
CDR3 DNA: TGTGCCAGCACCCGAACTAGCGGGAGCTCCTACGAGCAGTACTTC
CDR3 protein: CASTRTSGSSYEQYF

J gene: TRBJ2-7
D gene: TRBD2
clone size: .
V gene: TRBV7-9
CDR3 DNA: TGTGCCAGCTTTAAATCGACTAGCGGGGACCGCTACGAGCAGTACTTC
CDR3 protein: CASFKSTSGDRYEQYF

J gene: TRBJ1-1
D gene: .
clone size: .
V gene: TRBV19
CDR3 DNA: TGTGCCAGTAGACGGGTGAACACTGAAGCTTTCTTT
CDR3 protein: CASRRVNTEAFF

J gene: TRBJ2-7
D gene: TRBD1
clone size: .
V gene: TRBV2
CDR3 DNA: TGTGCCAGCATGACAGGGCGTGAGCAGTACTTC
CDR3 protein: CASMTGREQYF

J gene: TRBJ2-7
D gene: TRBD2
clone size: once
V gene: TRBV18
CDR3 DNA: TGTGCCAGCTCACCGACGACTAGCGGGTACGAGCAGTACTTC
CDR3 protein: CASSPTTSGYEQYF

J gene: TRBJ2-1
D gene: TRBD2
clone size: .
V gene: TRBV9
CDR3 DNA: TGTGCCAGCAGCGTAGTGCTAGCGGGAGTGGGTGAGCAGTTCTTC
CDR3 protein: CASSVVLAGVGEQFF

J gene: TRBJ1-4
D gene: .
clone size: once
V gene: TRBV5-6
CDR3 DNA: TGTGCCAGCAGCTTAAGGGCGGCAACTAATGAAAAACTGTTTTTT
CDR3 protein: CASSLRAATNEKLFF

J gene: TRBJ1-5
D gene: TRBD1
clone size: few
V gene: TRBV7-2
CDR3 DNA: TGTGCCAGCAGCGCGGACAGGTGGACTCAGCCCCAGCATTTT
CDR3 protein: CASSADRWTQPQHF

J gene: TRBJ1-2
D gene: TRBD1
clone size: .
V gene: TRBV10-3
CDR3 DNA: TGTGCCATCAGTGGCGGCCCAGGGGGAGACGACGGCTACACCTTC
CDR3 protein: CAISGGPGGDDGYTF

J gene: TRBJ2-5
D gene: TRBD2
clone size: .
V gene: TRBV5-1
CDR3 DNA: TGCGCCAGCAGCTGGGGGGTTAGCGGGACGGAGACCCAGTACTTC
CDR3 protein: CASSWGVSGTETQYF

J gene: TRBJ2-7
D gene: TRBD2
clone size: few
V gene: TRBV6-1
CDR3 DNA: TGTGCCAGCAGTGGGAGGGCTAGCGGGAGGGCCCTCTACGAGCAGTACTTC
CDR3 protein: CASSGRASGRALYEQYF

J gene: TRBJ2-7
D gene: TRBD1
clone size: .
V gene: TRBV27
CDR3 DNA: TGTGCCAGCAGTCCCGCCGGGACAGGGTTTTACGAGCAGTACTTC
CDR3 protein: CASSPAGTGFYEQYF